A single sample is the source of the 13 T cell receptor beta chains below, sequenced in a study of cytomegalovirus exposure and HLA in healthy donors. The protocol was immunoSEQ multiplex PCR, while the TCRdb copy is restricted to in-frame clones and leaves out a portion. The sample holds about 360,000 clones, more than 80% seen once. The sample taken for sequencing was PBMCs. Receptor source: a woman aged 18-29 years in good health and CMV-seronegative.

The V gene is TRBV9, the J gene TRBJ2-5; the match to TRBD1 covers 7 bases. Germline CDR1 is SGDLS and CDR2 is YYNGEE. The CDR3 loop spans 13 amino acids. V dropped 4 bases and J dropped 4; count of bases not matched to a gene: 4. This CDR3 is CASSHTGVETQYF. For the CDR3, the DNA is TGTGCCAGCAGCCACACAGGGGTAGAGACCCAGTACTTC.

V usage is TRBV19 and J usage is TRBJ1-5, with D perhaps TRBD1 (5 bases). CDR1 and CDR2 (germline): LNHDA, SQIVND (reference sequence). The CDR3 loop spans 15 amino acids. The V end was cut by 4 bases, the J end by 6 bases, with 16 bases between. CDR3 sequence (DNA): TGTGCCAGTAGTAAGGCGGGGGGTGGGGTTCAGCCCCAGCATTTT. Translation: CASSKAGGGVQPQHF.

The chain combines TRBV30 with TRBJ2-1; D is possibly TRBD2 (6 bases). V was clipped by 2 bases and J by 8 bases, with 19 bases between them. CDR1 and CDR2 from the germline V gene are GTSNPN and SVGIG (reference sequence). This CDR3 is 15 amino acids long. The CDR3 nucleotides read TGTGCCTGGAGTAAAAACCTGGGAGGACGGGATGAGCAGTTCTTC. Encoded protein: CAWSKNLGGRDEQFF.

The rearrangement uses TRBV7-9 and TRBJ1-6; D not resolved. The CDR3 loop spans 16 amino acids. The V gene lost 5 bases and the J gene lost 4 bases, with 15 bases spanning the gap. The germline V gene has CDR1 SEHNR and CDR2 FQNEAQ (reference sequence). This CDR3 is CASSPRTDSYNSPLHF. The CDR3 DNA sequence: TGTGCCAGCAGCCCTCGGACGGACTCTTATAATTCACCCCTCCACTTT. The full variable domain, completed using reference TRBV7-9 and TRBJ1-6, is DTGVSQNPRHKITKRGQNVTFRCDPISEHNRLYWYRQTLGQGPEFLTYFQNEAQLEKSRLLSDRFSAERPKGSFSTLEIQRTEQGDSAMYLCASSPRTDSYNSPLHFGNGTRLTVT.

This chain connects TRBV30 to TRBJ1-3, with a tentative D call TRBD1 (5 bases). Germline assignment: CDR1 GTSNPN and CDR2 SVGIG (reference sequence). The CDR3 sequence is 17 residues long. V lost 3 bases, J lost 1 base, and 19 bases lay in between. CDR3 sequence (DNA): TGTGCCTGGAGGGGGATTGCAGGGAGGAATTCTGGAAACACCATATATTTT. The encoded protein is CAWRGIAGRNSGNTIYF. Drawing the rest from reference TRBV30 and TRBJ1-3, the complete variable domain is SQTIHQWPATLVQPVGSPLSLECTVEGTSNPNLYWYRQAAGRGLQLLFYSVGIGQISSEVPQNLSASRPQDRQFILSSKKLLLSDSGFYLCAWRGIAGRNSGNTIYFGEGSWLTVV.

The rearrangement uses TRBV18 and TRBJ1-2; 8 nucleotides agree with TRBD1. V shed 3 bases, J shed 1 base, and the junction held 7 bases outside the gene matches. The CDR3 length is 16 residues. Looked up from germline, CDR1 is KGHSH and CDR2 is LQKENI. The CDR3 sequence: CASSPLPGQDNYGYTF. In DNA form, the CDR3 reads TGTGCCAGCTCACCTTTACCGGGACAGGATAACTATGGCTACACCTTC. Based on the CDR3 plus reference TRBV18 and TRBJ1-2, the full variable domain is NAGVMQNPRHLVRRRGQEARLRCSPMKGHSHVYWYRQLPEEGLKFMVYLQKENIIDESGMPKERFSAEFPKEGPSILRIQQVVRGDSAAYFCASSPLPGQDNYGYTFGSGTRLTVV.

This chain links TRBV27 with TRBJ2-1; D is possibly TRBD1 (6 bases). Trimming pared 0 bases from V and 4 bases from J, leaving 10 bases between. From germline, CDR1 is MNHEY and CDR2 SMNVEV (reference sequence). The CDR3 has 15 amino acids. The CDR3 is CASSLSQGAYNEQFF. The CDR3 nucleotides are TGTGCCAGCAGTTTATCACAGGGCGCATACAATGAGCAGTTCTTC.

The CDR3 is CASKGTANEQFF. The CDR3 coding sequence is TGTGCCAGCAAGGGGACAGCCAATGAGCAGTTCTTC. J is TRBJ2-1 and V is TRBV25-1; 7 nucleotides match TRBD1. After removal of 7 bases from V and 6 bases from J, the junction contained 3 bases not matched to a gene. The germline gives CDR1 MGHDK, CDR2 SYGVNS. CDR3 length: 12 amino acids.

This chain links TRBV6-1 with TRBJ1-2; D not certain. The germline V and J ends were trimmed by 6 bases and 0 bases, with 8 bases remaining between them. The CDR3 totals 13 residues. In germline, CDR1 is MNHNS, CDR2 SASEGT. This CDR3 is CASSYQANYGYTF. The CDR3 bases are TGTGCCAGCAGCTACCAGGCTAACTATGGCTACACCTTC.

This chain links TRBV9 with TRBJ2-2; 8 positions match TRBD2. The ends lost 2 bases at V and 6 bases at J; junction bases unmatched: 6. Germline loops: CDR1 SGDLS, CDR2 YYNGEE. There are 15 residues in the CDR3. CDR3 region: CASSVAGLGAGELFF. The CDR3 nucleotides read TGTGCCAGCAGCGTTGCGGGACTAGGCGCCGGGGAGCTGTTTTTT.

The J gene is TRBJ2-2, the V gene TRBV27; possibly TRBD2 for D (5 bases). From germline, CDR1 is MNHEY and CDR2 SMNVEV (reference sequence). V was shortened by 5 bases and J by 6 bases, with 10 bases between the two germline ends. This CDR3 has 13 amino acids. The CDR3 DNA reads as TGTGCCAGCAGTCCCGGGGTGGCCGGGGAGCTGTTTTTT. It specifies CASSPGVAGELFF.

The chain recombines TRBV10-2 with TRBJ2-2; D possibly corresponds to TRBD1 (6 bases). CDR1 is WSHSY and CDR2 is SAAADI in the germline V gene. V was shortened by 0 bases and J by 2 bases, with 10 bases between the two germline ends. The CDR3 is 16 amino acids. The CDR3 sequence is CASSESYRVNTGELFF. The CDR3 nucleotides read TGCGCCAGCAGTGAGTCGTACAGGGTTAACACCGGGGAGCTGTTTTTT.

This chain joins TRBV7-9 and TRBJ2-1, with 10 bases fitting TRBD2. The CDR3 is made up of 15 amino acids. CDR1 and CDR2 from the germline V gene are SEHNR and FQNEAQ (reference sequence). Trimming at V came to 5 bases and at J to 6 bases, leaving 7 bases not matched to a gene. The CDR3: CASSRSGGAFNEQFF. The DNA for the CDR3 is TGTGCCAGCAGCCGAAGCGGGGGGGCGTTCAATGAGCAGTTCTTC.